The 29 T cell receptor beta chains listed next were all sequenced from one sample in a study of T cells after yellow fever vaccination. MiXCR, run by TCRdb on the 5' RACE reads, gives a single entry per CDR3 protein. The data contain some 500,000 distinct CDR3 sequences, approximately 13% of them singletons. Sequenced material: PBMCs, taken on the day of the yellow fever booster vaccination. Receptors originate from a man aged 25 to 45 who received the YFV17D yellow fever vaccine.

The sample holds a few counts of this clonotype. This chain connects TRBV20-1 to TRBJ2-1; TRBD1 is a possible D gene (6 bases). Germline V gene data show CDR1 as DFQATT and CDR2 as SNEGSKA (reference sequence). The CDR3 has 15 residues. With 6 bases removed from V and 3 bases from J, the gap between germline ends came to 18 bases. CDR3 in amino acids: CSADTGTLFYNEQFF. The CDR3 nucleotides read TGCAGTGCCGACACCGGGACACTCTTCTACAATGAGCAGTTCTTC.

The CDR3, as DNA: TGTGCCAGCAGCCTCGCGGGGGGATTCGATGAGCAGTTCTTC. Translating gives CASSLAGGFDEQFF. The chain couples TRBV7-2 to TRBJ2-1, with 8 positions matching TRBD2. Germline V gene sequence: CDR1 SGHTA, CDR2 FQGNSA. After removal of 5 bases from V and 8 bases from J, the junction contained 8 bases not matched to a gene. The CDR3 loop spans 14 amino acids. Full variable domain (missing parts from reference TRBV7-2 and TRBJ2-1): GAGVSQSPSNKVTEKGKDVELRCDPISGHTALYWYRQSLGQGLEFLIYFQGNSAPDKSGLPSDRFSAERTGGSVSTLTIQRTQQEDSAVYLCASSLAGGFDEQFFGPGTRLTVL.

This clonotype showed up just a few times. The junction departs from germline at one end; a sequencing error may be responsible. This rearrangement joins TRBV12-3 or TRBV12-4 to TRBJ2-7, with 11 bases that match TRBD2. The CDR3 length is 15 residues. The CDR3 DNA sequence: TGTGCCAGCAGTATAGCGGGAGGGACTGACTACGAGCAGTACTTC. Amino acid sequence: CASSIAGGTDYEQYF.

This clonotype was seen ten or more times. The chain joins TRBV28 to TRBJ2-1; 7 bases agree with TRBD2. Unmatched junction bases numbered 5, after V lost 3 bases and J lost 15 bases. This CDR3 contains 11 residues. Germline loops: CDR1 MDHEN, CDR2 SYDVKM. The CDR3 region has the DNA TGTGCCAGCAGTTTTCTAGGACTAGGGTTCTTC. This codes for CASSFLGLGFF.

A few counts support this clonotype. The V call is TRBV28, the J call TRBJ2-7; D is perhaps TRBD1 (6 bases). Germline V lookup: CDR1 MDHEN, CDR2 SYDVKM. The CDR3 covers 15 residues. V was trimmed by 6 bases and J by 3 bases, leaving 18 bases between them. CDR3: CASRGSQGTFYEQYF. The CDR3 coding sequence is TGTGCCAGCAGGGGGTCACAGGGCACCTTCTACGAGCAGTACTTC.

CDR3 DNA sequence: TGCAGTGCTAGAGAAGGACAGCGCTATGGCTACACCTTC. Its protein product is CSAREGQRYGYTF. The rearrangement links TRBV20-1 to TRBJ1-2; weak D call: TRBD1 (6 bases). The germline CDR1 and CDR2 sequences are DFQATT and SNEGSKA (reference sequence). V shed 0 bases and J shed 4 bases, with 9 bases lying between them. CDR3 length equals 13 residues.

This chain joins TRBV29-1 and TRBJ2-5; D is ambiguous. V gave up 0 bases and J gave up 5 bases, with 7 bases separating them. CDR1 is SQVTM and CDR2 is ANQGSEA in the germline V gene. The CDR3 runs to 12 residues. The CDR3 sequence: CSVEEWLETQYF. Written as DNA, the CDR3 is TGCAGCGTTGAAGAATGGTTGGAGACCCAGTACTTC.

This chain links TRBV6-5 with TRBJ1-1; D ambiguous. Germline values: CDR1 MNHEY, CDR2 SVGAGI. V was trimmed by 4 bases and J by 1 base, leaving 10 bases between them. The CDR3 contains 14 residues. The CDR3 here is CASSSQTGNTEAFF. The CDR3 coding sequence is TGTGCCAGCAGTTCCCAGACGGGGAACACTGAAGCTTTCTTT.

This clonotype was seen only a few times. The V gene is TRBV6-1, the J gene TRBJ2-1; maybe TRBD2 (6 bases). Trimming left V 5 bases short and J 8 bases short, with 22 bases between. Per the germline V gene, CDR1 is MNHNS and CDR2 is SASEGT. This CDR3 comprises 16 residues. The CDR3: CASSLKRAGIGHEQFF. CDR3 nucleotides: TGTGCCAGCAGTCTAAAGCGGGCGGGGATTGGGCATGAGCAGTTCTTC.

This clonotype was detected ten times or more. The chain recombines TRBV9 with TRBJ2-7; D may be TRBD1 or TRBD2 (7 bases each). Germline CDR1 SGDLS, CDR2 YYNGEE. Trimming took 4 bases from V and 0 from J, leaving 11 bases between them. The CDR3 totals 14 residues. The CDR3 coding sequence is TGTGCCAGCAGCTCAGGGGGGGACTCCTACGAGCAGTACTTC. Translation: CASSSGGDSYEQYF.

The gene calls are TRBV6-2 or TRBV6-3 and TRBJ2-7; D not resolved. The V gene lost 6 bases and the J gene lost 1 base, with 19 bases spanning the gap. The CDR3 is made up of 16 amino acids. CDR1 MNHEY and CDR2 SVGEGT come from the germline V gene. CDR3 residues: CASRPGVSRVSYEQYF. The CDR3 region has the DNA TGTGCCAGCAGACCTGGGGTGAGCCGGGTTTCCTACGAGCAGTACTTC.

As concerns this clonotype: Just one base apart from a much larger clone, this may be a read error. For the CDR3, the DNA is TGTGCCGCCTGGGGGGACGAAGTGAACAATGAGCAGTTCTTC. As protein: CAAWGDEVNNEQFF. The gene calls are TRBV7-9 and TRBJ2-1; TRBD2 might be the D (6 bases). This CDR3 has 14 residues. Trimming took off 11 bases at V and 5 bases at J, with 19 bases between the two ends. Germline assignment: CDR1 SEHNR and CDR2 FQNEAQ (reference sequence).

This clonotype was picked up a small number of times. The chain links TRBV29-1 to TRBJ1-1; 10 bases are shared with TRBD1. With V trimmed by 7 bases and J by 2 bases, 4 bases remained unmatched. CDR1 and CDR2 (germline): SQVTM, ANQGSEA. CDR3 length: 13 residues. The DNA of the CDR3 is TGCAGCGATTGGACAGGGGGAAACACTGAAGCTTTCTTT. It is translated as CSDWTGGNTEAFF.

This clonotype has more than one count but fewer than ten. The genes are TRBV13 and TRBJ2-3, with no clear D. V was trimmed by 3 bases and J by 0 bases, leaving 10 bases between them. Germline CDR1 reads PRHDT; CDR2 reads FYEKMQ (reference sequence). This CDR3 comprises 15 residues. This CDR3 reads CASSLRSMSTDTQYF. The CDR3 DNA is TGTGCCAGCAGCTTGAGGTCTATGAGCACAGATACGCAGTATTTT.

The chain has TRBV6-6 and TRBJ1-2; D remains unclear. The CDR3 length is 12 residues. Trimming left V 4 bases short and J 6 bases short, with 9 bases between. Germline assignment: CDR1 MNHNY and CDR2 SVGAGI (reference sequence). Written as DNA, the CDR3 is TGTGCCAGCAGTTTCGGAATCGATGGCTACACCTTC. Translated: CASSFGIDGYTF.

This clonotype has more than one count but fewer than ten. The CDR3 sequence: CASSLEASGRPRGNEQFF. The DNA of the CDR3 is TGCGCCAGCAGCTTGGAGGCTAGCGGGAGGCCCAGGGGGAATGAGCAGTTCTTC. This chain joins TRBV5-1 and TRBJ2-1; 11 bases map to TRBD2. The CDR3 is 18 amino acids. From germline, CDR1 is SGHRS and CDR2 YFSETQ. J gave up 7 bases and V 0 bases, and 12 bases lay outside the gene matches.

This clonotype was recorded a few times. This rearrangement joins TRBV5-1 to TRBJ2-3; perhaps TRBD2 as D (5 bases). CDR3 size: 14 residues. V lost 5 bases to trimming and J lost 2 bases, with 12 bases between them. The germline CDR1 and CDR2 sequences are SGHRS and YFSETQ. The CDR3 nucleotides are TGCGCCAGCAGTCCCTGGGAGTTCACAGATACGCAGTATTTT. As protein: CASSPWEFTDTQYF.

This clonotype appeared once. The junction does not match germline at one end; this may be a read error. This chain joins TRBV6-6 and TRBJ2-7, with D perhaps TRBD1 (6 bases). This CDR3 is built from 13 residues. Germline V gives CDR1 MNHNY, CDR2 SVGAGI (reference sequence). DNA of the CDR3: TGTGCCAGCAGTCGTAGGGAGACCGGACAGACTGACTTC. This encodes CASSRRETGQTDF.

This clonotype occurred many times. The gene calls are TRBV20-1 and TRBJ2-3, with a weak D call TRBD2 (5 bases). CDR1 is DFQATT, CDR2 SNEGSKA, per germline (reference sequence). The CDR3 is 12 amino acids. V lost 4 bases and J 5 bases, leaving 10 bases between the germline ends. This CDR3 reads CSAISGKDTQYF. In DNA form, the CDR3 reads TGCAGTGCTATTTCGGGGAAAGATACGCAGTATTTT.

The CDR3 region is CAWRGLAITGELFF. The DNA of the CDR3 is TGTGCCTGGAGAGGACTAGCGATTACCGGGGAGCTGTTTTTT. The chain employs TRBV30 and TRBJ2-2; 9 nucleotides match TRBD2. Trimming cost V 3 bases and J 5 bases; bases outside gene matches: 4. Germline V CDR1 and CDR2: GTSNPN, SVGIG (reference sequence). The CDR3 has 14 residues.

This clonotype appeared once. The V and J genes are TRBV4-3 and TRBJ2-3, with 7 bases lining up with TRBD2. Germline CDR1 LGHNA, CDR2 YSLEER. The CDR3 is 15 residues long. V shed 2 bases, J shed 0 bases, and the junction held 2 bases outside the gene matches. CDR3 sequence: CASSQTSASTDTQYF. The CDR3 DNA reads as TGCGCCAGCAGCCAAACTAGCGCAAGCACAGATACGCAGTATTTT.

This clonotype appeared many times. The chain employs TRBV20-1 and TRBJ2-1; D tentatively fits TRBD1 or TRBD2 (5 bases each). CDR1 and CDR2 (germline): DFQATT, SNEGSKA (reference sequence). The CDR3 length is 14 residues. Between the trimmed V and J ends, which lost 1 base and 7 bases, there was a span of 14 bases. The CDR3 DNA reads as TGCAGTGCTAGAGGGGGGATAGCTTGGAATGAGCAGTTCTTC. This gives the protein CSARGGIAWNEQFF.

The CDR3 reads CASSFPPRTSGVNEQFF. In nucleotides, the CDR3 is TGTGCCAGCAGTTTCCCACCTAGGACTAGCGGAGTCAATGAGCAGTTCTTC. V gene TRBV27 combines with J gene TRBJ2-1; 10 bases match TRBD2. Germline CDR1 is MNHEY and CDR2 is SMNVEV (reference sequence). CDR3 length: 17 residues. V lost 3 bases, J lost 6 bases, and 11 bases stayed unmatched.

V gene TRBV20-1 combines with J gene TRBJ2-3; perhaps D is TRBD1 or TRBD2 (5 bases each). This CDR3 has 13 residues. Germline V gene data show CDR1 as DFQATT and CDR2 as SNEGSKA (reference sequence). V shed 5 bases and J shed 3 bases, with 12 bases lying between them. The chain's CDR3 is CSAETGRTDTQYF. CDR3 DNA sequence: TGCAGTGCTGAAACGGGACGAACAGATACGCAGTATTTT.

The chain links TRBV20-1 to TRBJ1-1; TRBD1 matches at 8 bases. CDR1 DFQATT and CDR2 SNEGSKA come from the germline V gene (reference sequence). Trimming took 5 bases from V and 3 from J; bases not matched to a gene: 8. The CDR3 consists of 14 residues. The CDR3 loop is CSAPGGTRDTEAFF. For the CDR3, the DNA is TGCAGTGCTCCAGGGGGCACGAGAGACACTGAAGCTTTCTTT.

This chain uses TRBV6-5 with TRBJ1-2, with 7 bases identical to TRBD1. There are 17 residues in the CDR3. Trimming at V came to 2 bases and at J to 4 bases, leaving 13 bases not matched to a gene. Germline CDR1 reads MNHEY; CDR2 reads SVGAGI. The CDR3: CASSYIRRPDRVYGYTF. CDR3 sequence (DNA): TGTGCCAGCAGTTACATCCGAAGGCCTGACAGGGTCTATGGCTACACCTTC.

This clonotype was found a few times. This rearrangement joins TRBV30 to TRBJ1-5, with D unclear. Germline V gene data show CDR1 as GTSNPN and CDR2 as SVGIG (reference sequence). The CDR3 has 12 residues. V was clipped by 5 bases and J by 2 bases, with 7 bases between them. This CDR3 is CAWGWGNQPQHF. The CDR3 DNA sequence: TGTGCCTGGGGCTGGGGCAATCAGCCCCAGCATTTT. The whole variable domain, filled in from reference TRBV30 and TRBJ1-5, reads SQTIHQWPATLVQPVGSPLSLECTVEGTSNPNLYWYRQAAGRGLQLLFYSVGIGQISSEVPQNLSASRPQDRQFILSSKKLLLSDSGFYLCAWGWGNQPQHFGDGTRLSIL.

The chain links TRBV5-1 to TRBJ2-4; 11 bases map to TRBD2. J was trimmed by 6 bases and V by 4 bases; bases with no gene match: 9. The CDR3 runs 16 residues. The germline gives CDR1 SGHRS, CDR2 YFSETQ. CDR3 protein: CASSPLTGTSGNIQYF. The DNA of the CDR3 is TGCGCCAGCAGCCCGTTAACCGGGACTAGCGGAAACATTCAGTACTTC.

This chain joins TRBV20-1 and TRBJ2-1; 10 bases align to TRBD2. The CDR3 is 14 amino acids. Germline V gives CDR1 DFQATT, CDR2 SNEGSKA (reference sequence). V trimming: 6 bases; J trimming: 9 bases; junction bases outside the gene matches: 11. CDR3 sequence reads: CSAWPGTSVGEQFF. The CDR3, as DNA: TGCAGTGCGTGGCCGGGGACTAGCGTCGGTGAGCAGTTCTTC.